The 16 T cell receptor beta chains presented below share a single source sample, sequenced in a study of T cell clusters in autoimmune cytopenias. Each sample's input was approximately 270 ng genomic DNA, roughly 40,000 genome equivalents. TRB was amplified by touch-down multiplex PCR, primer pools A and B combined. Reprocessing the multiplex PCR reads, TCRdb reports a single entry for every CDR3 protein and omits DNA. Recorded for this sample: approximately 12,000 distinct CDR3 sequences. This sample also belongs to another study, concerning T cell repertoires in aging, cancer and after chemotherapy.

Sample: peripheral blood. The receptors derive from a human donor in good health.

This clonotype is medium-sized by frequency. This rearrangement joins TRBV7-2 to TRBJ1-2. CDR1 and CDR2 from the germline V gene are SGHTA and FQGNSA. The CDR3 is 18 residues long. The CDR3 sequence is CASSQPISAPGSNYGYTF.

V gene TRBV5-6 combines with J gene TRBJ2-1; checking the TCRdb D call of TRBD1 is not possible without DNA. The CDR3 is made up of 14 amino acids. Germline V gene sequence: CDR1 SGHDT, CDR2 YYEEEE. CDR3 residues: CASSKGTGGNEQFF. Full variable domain (rest looked up from reference TRBV5-6 and TRBJ2-1): DAGVTQSPTHLIKTRGQQVTLRCSPKSGHDTVSWYQQALGQGPQFIFQYYEEEERQRGNFPDRFSGHQFPNYSSELNVNALLLGDSALYLCASSKGTGGNEQFFGPGTRLTVL.

This chain connects TRBV19 to TRBJ2-7; absent DNA, TCRdb's TRBD1 call cannot be checked. There are 15 residues in the CDR3. CDR1 and CDR2 (germline): LNHDA, SQIVND (reference sequence). CDR3 protein: CASSPTGTGAYEQYF.

The V gene is TRBV7-9, the J gene TRBJ1-2; TCRdb returns TRBD1, unconfirmable since there is no DNA. Germline values: CDR1 SEHNR, CDR2 FQNEAQ (reference sequence). The CDR3 consists of 14 residues. The CDR3 is CASSTMTGNYGYTF.

V gene TRBV7-2 combines with J gene TRBJ2-2; there is no DNA to check the TCRdb D call of TRBD1. CDR1 is SGHTA and CDR2 is FQGNSA in the germline V gene. The CDR3 is made up of 14 amino acids. The CDR3 reads CASNWGVGTGELFF.

The V call is TRBV7-9, the J call TRBJ1-1; absent DNA, TCRdb's TRBD1 call cannot be checked. The germline CDR1 and CDR2 sequences are SEHNR and FQNEAQ (reference sequence). CDR3 length: 14 amino acids. The CDR3 sequence is CASSWAGEQTEAFF.

This clonotype registers medium-sized by frequency. The chain couples TRBV30 to TRBJ2-7; TCRdb gives TRBD1 as the D gene, but with no DNA this cannot be confirmed. Germline V lookup: CDR1 GTSNPN, CDR2 SVGIG (reference sequence). This CDR3 is built from 14 residues. This CDR3 reads CAWSVGGSPYEQYF.

The V call is TRBV7-9, the J call TRBJ2-7; TCRdb proposes TRBD2, but this gene call is untestable without DNA. This CDR3 is built from 16 residues. In germline, CDR1 is SEHNR, CDR2 FQNEAQ (reference sequence). The CDR3 protein is CASSKTVGLASLEQYF. Full variable domain (outside the CDR3, taken from reference TRBV7-9 and TRBJ2-7): DTGVSQNPRHKITKRGQNVTFRCDPISEHNRLYWYRQTLGQGPEFLTYFQNEAQLEKSRLLSDRFSAERPKGSFSTLEIQRTEQGDSAMYLCASSKTVGLASLEQYFGPGTRLTVT.

This chain uses TRBV10-2 with TRBJ1-2; the D call of TRBD1 rests on TCRdb alone, since no DNA is present to check it. Germline V lookup: CDR1 WSHSY, CDR2 SAAADI. CDR3 length: 19 residues. The CDR3 reads CASSELSGTGGVSNYGYTF.

This chain uses TRBV11-1 with TRBJ1-1; there is no DNA to check the TCRdb D call of TRBD1. There are 13 residues in the CDR3. Germline V gene lookup returns CDR1 SGHAT and CDR2 FQDESV (reference sequence). CDR3 protein: CASSENRGTEAFF.

The chain couples TRBV12-3 or TRBV12-4 to TRBJ2-1; TCRdb's assignment of TRBD2 cannot be checked, as there is no DNA. This CDR3 contains 17 residues. The CDR3 sequence is CASSPSGLAGGHNEQFF.

The chain has TRBV20-1 and TRBJ2-3. The CDR3 extends over 13 amino acids. Germline CDR1 reads DFQATT; CDR2 reads SNEGSKA (reference sequence). This chain's CDR3 is CSALDGGTDTQYF.

This chain connects TRBV6-5 to TRBJ1-2. The CDR3 loop spans 13 amino acids. Germline CDR1 reads MNHEY; CDR2 reads SVGAGI. CDR3 in amino acids: CASSAPGLKVYTF.

This clonotype is classed as medium-sized (0.01 to 0.1%) by frequency. The chain couples TRBV6-2 or TRBV6-3 to TRBJ1-4. Germline V gene sequence: CDR1 MNHEY, CDR2 SVGEGT. This CDR3 comprises 12 residues. CDR3 protein: CATSERAEKLFF.

This clonotype ranks as medium-sized in terms of frequency. CDR3 in amino acids: CAWSDGLYGYTF. The V call is TRBV30, the J call TRBJ1-2. There are 12 residues in the CDR3. Germline V gives CDR1 GTSNPN, CDR2 SVGIG (reference sequence). The entire variable domain, with the rest obtained from reference TRBV30 and TRBJ1-2, is as follows: SQTIHQWPATLVQPVGSPLSLECTVEGTSNPNLYWYRQAAGRGLQLLFYSVGIGQISSEVPQNLSASRPQDRQFILSSKKLLLSDSGFYLCAWSDGLYGYTFGSGTRLTVV.

This CDR3 reads CASSLWGGATEAFF. The chain links TRBV12-3 or TRBV12-4 to TRBJ1-1; TCRdb proposes TRBD1, but this gene call is untestable without DNA. The length of the CDR3 is 14 residues.